This T cell receptor beta chain is drawn from a study of T cells after yellow fever vaccination. Background on the study: Fractions with few cells were prepared using SMART-Seq v4 Ultra Low Input.

Whole-study results and caveats: FACS-sorted repertoires could harbor abundant contaminating bulk-population clonotypes. Most clones from primary vaccination resurfaced after the booster (nearly 97% CD4, 88% CD8).

The TCR cDNA carried a universal primer site and UMIs from 5'RACE template switching. MiXCR, applied by TCRdb to the 5' RACE reads, yields one record per CDR3 protein. This table holds about 340,000 distinct CDR3 sequences, roughly an eighth found once. The germline V gene has CDR1 SGHVS and CDR2 FQNEAQ. With 6 bases removed from V and 4 bases from J, the gap between germline ends came to 15 bases. The CDR3 totals 14 residues. About this clonotype itself: Its matching antigen is unknown.

This chain joins TRBV7-8 and TRBJ1-1, with a tentative D call TRBD1 (6 bases). This sample comprised CD4+ T cells sorted from PBMCs, obtained 15 days after the yellow fever booster vaccination. This receptor was taken from a man in his late teens or twenties who received the YFV17D yellow fever vaccine. The CDR3, as DNA: TGTGCCAGCAGATCCAGGGGAGGGTTCACTGAAGCTTTCTTT. This sequence encodes CASRSRGGFTEAFF.